Detailed here is one T cell receptor (beta chain). Antigen unknown. This sample stems from a study of cytomegalovirus exposure and HLA in healthy donors. Study-level points and caveats: Donors were assumed by presence/absence analyses to have roughly uniform sequencing depth. The majority of CMV-associated TCR beta chains were reported as apparently HLA-restricted in a later analysis. Certain indistinguishable V segments, among them TRBV6-2 and TRBV6-3, were excluded. Several of the most significant clusters appeared linked to common viral pathogens, based on a later analysis.

This CDR3 contains 16 residues. CDR1 SGHRS and CDR2 YFSETQ come from the germline V gene. V was shortened by 3 bases and J by 8 bases, with 21 bases between the two germline ends. Vbeta (60) and Jbeta (13) primers were used in the PCR. TCRdb's table, derived via immunoSEQ multiplex PCR, lists solely in-frame clones and lacks some. The table has under 200,000 clones, roughly three quarters seen once. This clonotype originated in a woman in her forties or fifties in good health and CMV-seronegative. The gene calls are TRBV5-1 and TRBJ2-1; possibly TRBD1 for D (6 bases). Sequenced input: PBMCs. In nucleotides, the CDR3 is TGCGCCAGCAGCTCTGGGACAAGAGCGGACTTAGATGAGCAGTTCTTC. Amino acid sequence: CASSSGTRADLDEQFF.